This T cell receptor (beta chain) was retrieved from a study of blood T cell repertoires in COVID-19. The wider study: The analysed material was cDNA or gDNA that came from T cells, B-cell-depleted T cells, or PBMCs.

Per germline, CDR1 MDHEN and CDR2 SYDVKM. J gave up 2 bases and V 6 bases, and 7 bases lay outside the gene matches. The CDR3 length is 14 residues. Assay: immunoSEQ multiplex PCR; the TCRdb copy retains only in-frame clones and omits some. The profile shows about 160,000 clones, around 85% of them singletons. The sequencing sample was made of peripheral blood. This sequence was found in a man in his 70s with acute or convalescent COVID-19. The chain combines TRBV28 with TRBJ2-7; 7 positions match TRBD1. The CDR3 bases are TGTGCCAGCAGCCCCACCCAGGGGGCCTACGAGCAGTACTTC. Its protein product is CASSPTQGAYEQYF.